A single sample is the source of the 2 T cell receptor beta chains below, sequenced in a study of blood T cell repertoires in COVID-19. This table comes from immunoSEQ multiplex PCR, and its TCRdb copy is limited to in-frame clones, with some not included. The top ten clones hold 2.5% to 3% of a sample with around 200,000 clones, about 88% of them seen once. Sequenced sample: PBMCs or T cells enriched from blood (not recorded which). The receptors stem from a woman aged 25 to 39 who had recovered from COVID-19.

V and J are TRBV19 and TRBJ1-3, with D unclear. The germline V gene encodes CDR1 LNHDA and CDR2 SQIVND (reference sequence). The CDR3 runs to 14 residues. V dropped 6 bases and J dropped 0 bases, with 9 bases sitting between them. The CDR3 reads CASSPTGSGNTIYF. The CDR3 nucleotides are TGTGCCAGTAGCCCGACGGGCTCTGGAAACACCATATATTTT.

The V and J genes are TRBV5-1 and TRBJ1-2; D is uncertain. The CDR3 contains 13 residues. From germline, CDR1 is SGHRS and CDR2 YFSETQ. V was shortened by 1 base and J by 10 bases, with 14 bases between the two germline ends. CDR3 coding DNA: TGCGCCAGCAGCTTGACAGCTGACGGGGACTACACCTTC. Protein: CASSLTADGDYTF.